The 17 T cell receptor beta chains listed next were all sequenced from one sample in a study of blood T cells in healthy people across ages. A J-beta primer mix and a sample-barcoded 5' primer were used in a second PCR of roughly 7 to 12 cycles. TCRdb used MiXCR to reprocess the 5' RACE reads, holding one entry per CDR3 protein. There are 540,000 or so distinct CDR3 sequences in the sample; 20% to 30% occur only once, and around 10% lies in the top ten. The sample was also linked to a second study, of T cells of mothers and their children.

Sequenced material: blood. The source is a boy younger than 18 in good health.

The sample holds a few counts of this clonotype. The chain uses TRBV7-9 and TRBJ2-3; D may match TRBD1 or TRBD2 (5 bases each). Trimming pared 2 bases from V and 7 bases from J, leaving 13 bases between. The V gene's germline CDR1 is SEHNR and CDR2 FQNEAQ (reference sequence). CDR3 length equals 14 residues. This CDR3 reads CASSLMGERNTQYF. CDR3 sequence (DNA): TGTGCCAGCAGCTTAATGGGGGAAAGGAATACGCAGTATTTT.

V and J are TRBV5-6 and TRBJ2-5, with D hard to call. The DNA end is a closer match to TRBJ2-7, so the J assignment may be wrong. CDR1 is SGHDT, CDR2 YYEEEE, per germline. This CDR3 has 14 residues. The CDR3 bases are TGTGCCAGCAGCTTGGCCTACAGCTCCTACGAGCAGTACTTC. Its translation: CASSLAYSSYEQYF.

The chain links TRBV21-1 to TRBJ2-3; the D segment call TRBD1 is taken from the table without a DNA check. TRBV21-1 constitutes a pseudogene. This CDR3 region has 14 residues. The CDR3 reads CATRGTGGADTQYF. Here the CDR3 DNA reads TGTGCCACGAGGGGGACAGGGGGAGCAGATACGCAGTATTTT.

This clonotype was seen a few times. The chain links TRBV6-5 to TRBJ1-1; D not certain. The V and J ends lost 0 bases and 1 base respectively, with 9 bases between them. CDR3 length: 15 amino acids. Germline V lookup: CDR1 MNHEY, CDR2 SVGAGI. In nucleotides, the CDR3 is TGTGCCAGCAGTTACTCGCAGGCTGAGAACACTGAAGCTTTCTTT. This gives the protein CASSYSQAENTEAFF.

This clonotype was seen ten or more times. The chain links TRBV9 to TRBJ1-4; D unresolved. The CDR3 is 13 residues long. The germline gives CDR1 SGDLS, CDR2 YYNGEE. V was trimmed by 4 bases and J by 0 bases, leaving 4 bases between them. In nucleotides, the CDR3 is TGTGCCAGCAGCCGGGCAACTAATGAAAAACTGTTTTTT. Translating it yields CASSRATNEKLFF.

This clonotype has only a few counts. The chain recombines TRBV12-3 or TRBV12-4 with TRBJ1-3; weak D call: TRBD1 (5 bases). The V end lost 2 bases, the J end lost 4 bases, and 9 bases lay between the germline ends. The CDR3 length is 14 residues. For the CDR3, the DNA is TGTGCCAGCAGTTTATCGACAGCCGGAAACACCATATATTTT. Translated: CASSLSTAGNTIYF.

This clonotype was seen ten or more times. The rearrangement links TRBV5-1 to TRBJ2-5; D possibly corresponds to TRBD1 (5 bases). The J call is doubtful: the DNA matches TRBJ2-7 better. Germline values: CDR1 SGHRS, CDR2 YFSETQ. The CDR3 sequence is 13 residues long. As DNA, the CDR3 is TGCGCCAGCAGCTTGGACAGGACCTACGAGCAGTACTTC. Translating gives CASSLDRTYEQYF.

The chain joins TRBV6-7 to TRBJ2-5; 8 bases map to TRBD1. Judging by the DNA end, TRBJ2-7 fits better; the J call may be wrong. TRBV6-7 is marked as an open reading frame, function uncertain. The CDR3 sequence is 15 residues long. CDR3 bases: TGTGCCAGCAGTTACAGGTGGGCAGGGGGCCACGAGCAGTACTTC. Amino acid sequence: CASSYRWAGGHEQYF.

This clonotype occurred a few times. The gene calls are TRBV29-1 and TRBJ2-5; TRBD1 aligns across 10 bases. TRBJ2-7 matches the DNA end more closely, so the J call is doubtful. The CDR3 totals 13 residues. CDR1 is SQVTM, CDR2 ANQGSEA, per germline. The chain's CDR3 is CSVGRGQGFEQYF. The CDR3 region has the DNA TGCAGCGTTGGCCGGGGACAGGGGTTCGAGCAGTACTTC.

In its sample, this clonotype was seen many times. This chain uses TRBV6-4 with TRBJ2-2; TRBD1 matches at 8 bases. Germline lookup yields CDR1 MRHNA and CDR2 SNTAGT. Germline trimming cut 2 bases from V and 1 base from J; bases unmatched to any gene: 12. This CDR3 is 19 amino acids long. CDR3 coding DNA: TGTGCCAGCAGTGACCCGAGGGTTAGAGGGACAGGGAACACCGGGGAGCTGTTTTTT. It encodes CASSDPRVRGTGNTGELFF.

The chain has TRBV4-1 and TRBJ1-1, with 9 bases fitting TRBD1. CDR1 and CDR2 from the germline V gene are MGHRA and YSYEKL. V shed 0 bases and J 11 bases; nucleotides not matched to a gene: 10. This CDR3 region has 15 residues. CDR3 nucleotide sequence: TGCGCCAGCAGCCAAGATCCGAGGGACAGGGCGAATGCTTTCTTT. It specifies CASSQDPRDRANAFF.

This chain uses TRBV7-9 with TRBJ1-5; TRBD1 aligns across 8 bases. Trimming removed 5 bases from V and 5 bases from J; junction bases left unmatched: 8. Germline V gene lookup returns CDR1 SEHNR and CDR2 FQNEAQ (reference sequence). The CDR3 extends over 15 amino acids. Here the CDR3 DNA reads TGTGCCAGCAGCCCCGGACAGGGTTCTTATCAGCCCCAGCATTTT. Encoded protein: CASSPGQGSYQPQHF.

This rearrangement joins TRBV28 to TRBJ1-5, with unresolved D. The CDR3 spans 11 residues. Trimming removed 1 base at V and 6 bases at J, with 1 base between. From germline, CDR1 is MDHEN and CDR2 SYDVKM. In nucleotides, the CDR3 is TGTGCCAGCAGTTTATCTCAGCCCCAGCATTTT. The encoded protein is CASSLSQPQHF. Full variable domain (remainder filled in from reference TRBV28 and TRBJ1-5): DVKVTQSSRYLVKRTGEKVFLECVQDMDHENMFWYRQDPGLGLRLIYFSYDVKMKEKGDIPEGYSVSREKKERFSLILESASTNQTSMYLCASSLSQPQHFGDGTRLSIL.

V gene TRBV3-1 combines with J gene TRBJ2-5, with D possibly matching TRBD2 (5 bases). The DNA end favors TRBJ2-1, so the J call may be wrong. CDR3 size: 16 residues. Germline values: CDR1 LGHDT, CDR2 YNNKEL (reference sequence). The CDR3 DNA is TGTGCCAGCAGCCGAGGGTGGGAGCCGTCCCACAATGAGCAGTTCTTC. Translating it yields CASSRGWEPSHNEQFF.

This clonotype was seen a handful of times. The chain joins TRBV25-1 to TRBJ1-6; possibly TRBD1 for D (5 bases). CDR1 is MGHDK, CDR2 SYGVNS, per germline. There are 15 residues in the CDR3. The V end lost 2 bases, the J end lost 9 bases, and 14 bases lay between the germline ends. The CDR3 reads CASSERSRGGSPLHF. The CDR3 bases are TGTGCCAGCAGTGAACGTTCAAGGGGAGGTTCACCCCTCCACTTT.

This clonotype appeared a few times. The chain couples TRBV6-2 or TRBV6-3 to TRBJ2-5; the match to TRBD2 covers 11 bases. This CDR3 spans 21 amino acids. V was pared by 6 bases and J by 5 bases, with 26 bases of the junction left unmatched. Germline V CDR1 and CDR2: MNHEY, SVGEGT. The CDR3 is CASSEHDGSSGGRPPNETQYF. CDR3 bases: TGTGCCAGCAGCGAACACGACGGGTCTAGCGGGGGGCGCCCTCCCAACGAGACCCAGTACTTC.

This clonotype came up a few times. The chain has TRBV7-3 and TRBJ2-2, with TRBD1 matching 9 bases. CDR1 is SGHTA, CDR2 FQGTGA, per germline. This CDR3 comprises 15 residues. Unmatched junction bases numbered 4, after V lost 3 bases and J lost 5 bases. Here the CDR3 reads CASSFHRGQTGELFF. CDR3 in DNA: TGTGCCAGCAGCTTTCACAGGGGGCAGACCGGGGAGCTGTTTTTT. Supplemented by reference TRBV7-3 and TRBJ2-2, the full variable domain reads GAGVSQTPSNKVTEKGKYVELRCDPISGHTALYWYRQSLGQGPEFLIYFQGTGAADDSGLPNDRFFAVRPEGSVSTLKIQRTERGDSAVYLCASSFHRGQTGELFFGEGSRLTVL.